Listed below are T cell receptor beta chains from one sample, sequenced in a study of T cell responses to AZD1222 COVID-19 vaccine. Sequencing was performed with immunoSEQ multiplex PCR; in TCRdb, only in-frame clones are kept and a portion is missing. Counted here are roughly 120,000 clones, approximately 90% occurring once; the ten biggest clones make up 1.6%. Sample: peripheral blood, taken 28 days after the second AZD1222 dose. The receptors here all came from an adult who received the AZD1222 COVID-19 vaccine. Each CDR3 is given with its conserved first and last residue. A D gene is named only where the DNA matches it firmly. The size entry is marked missing in some rows and otherwise reads once, few, many or a size class.

CDR3aa,CDR3nt,v_gene,d_gene,j_gene,abundance
CASSLGDASSYEQYF,TGTGCCAGCAGCTTAGGGGACGCCAGCTCCTACGAGCAGTACTTC,TRBV11-2,.,TRBJ2-7,.
CASSPTGQEQFF,TGTGCCAGCAGCCCTACGGGACAGGAGCAGTTCTTC,TRBV7-9,TRBD1,TRBJ2-1,.
CARNIGGVPYEQYF,TGTGCCAGAAACATCGGCGGAGTCCCCTACGAGCAGTACTTC,TRBV5-3,.,TRBJ2-7,.
CAIRKGAPYEQYF,TGTGCCATCAGGAAGGGGGCCCCCTACGAGCAGTACTTC,TRBV10-3,TRBD1,TRBJ2-7,.
CASKVAGGQSSYEQYF,TGTGCCAGCAAGGTAGCGGGAGGCCAGAGCTCCTACGAGCAGTACTTC,TRBV2,TRBD2,TRBJ2-7,.
CASSLTPNTEAFF,TGTGCCAGCAGCCTGACACCGAACACTGAAGCTTTCTTT,TRBV14,.,TRBJ1-1,.
CASSSRARQTNQPQHF,TGTGCCAGCAGCTCAAGGGCCAGACAGACAAATCAGCCCCAGCATTTT,TRBV28,.,TRBJ1-5,.
CASSEYRGRNSPLHF,TGTGCCAGCAGTGAATACAGGGGTAGGAATTCACCCCTCCACTTT,TRBV27,TRBD1,TRBJ1-6,.
CASSVVGRERNEQFF,TGTGCCAGCAGCGTAGTGGGTAGAGAACGCAATGAGCAGTTCTTC,TRBV9,.,TRBJ2-1,.
CASSPLGRDPLEQYF,TGTGCCAGCTCACCACTCGGCAGAGACCCCCTCGAGCAGTACTTC,TRBV18,.,TRBJ2-7,.
CASSLYAGVSGANVLTF,TGTGCCAGCAGTTTATACGCAGGGGTCTCTGGGGCCAACGTCCTGACTTTC,TRBV27,.,TRBJ2-6,.
CSASIIKDRDNQPQHF,TGCAGTGCTAGTATTATAAAGGACAGGGACAATCAGCCCCAGCATTTT,TRBV20-1,TRBD1,TRBJ1-5,.
CASSLRQGGSPLHF,TGTGCCAGCAGCCTGAGACAGGGTGGTTCACCCCTCCACTTT,TRBV5-6,TRBD1,TRBJ1-6,.
CASRQVIGNQPQHF,TGTGCCAGTAGGCAGGTCATCGGCAATCAGCCCCAGCATTTT,TRBV19,.,TRBJ1-5,.
CASSSPGGRGDEQYF,TGTGCCAGCAGTTCCCCAGGTGGCCGGGGGGACGAGCAGTACTTC,TRBV28,TRBD2,TRBJ2-7,.
CASSLGGASYNEQFF,TGTGCCAGCAGCTTAGGAGGAGCCTCCTACAATGAGCAGTTCTTC,TRBV7-2,.,TRBJ2-1,.
CASSQEQGWSPLHF,TGTGCCAGCAGCCAAGAACAGGGATGGTCACCCCTCCACTTT,TRBV14,.,TRBJ1-6,.
CASSFLSEGNTEAFF,TGTGCCAGCAGTTTTTTGAGCGAGGGGAACACTGAAGCTTTCTTT,TRBV28,.,TRBJ1-1,.
CASSSVAGSTDTQYF,TGTGCCAGCAGTTCGGTAGCGGGAAGCACAGATACGCAGTATTTT,TRBV28,TRBD2,TRBJ2-3,.
CAWSRQADSPLHF,TGTGCCTGGAGTCGGCAGGCTGACTCACCCCTCCACTTT,TRBV30,.,TRBJ1-6,.
CASSAGLAQGPEQFF,TGTGCCAGCAGTGCCGGACTAGCCCAGGGTCCTGAGCAGTTCTTC,TRBV2,TRBD2,TRBJ2-1,.
CASSYSLSSYNSPLHF,TGTGCCAGCAGTTACTCCTTGAGCTCCTATAATTCACCCCTCCACTTT,TRBV6-5,.,TRBJ1-6,.
CASSVGNTNTEAFF,TGTGCCAGCAGTGTAGGAAATACGAACACTGAAGCTTTCTTT,TRBV2,.,TRBJ1-1,.
CASRVTGGSDNEQFF,TGTGCCAGCAGAGTAACAGGGGGATCGGACAATGAGCAGTTCTTC,TRBV7-3,TRBD1,TRBJ2-1,once
CASSLRLADTRSTDTQYF,TGTGCCAGCAGCTTGAGACTAGCGGACACTCGATCCACAGATACGCAGTATTTT,TRBV11-2,TRBD2,TRBJ2-3,once
CASSIQGAPYWGEQYF,TGTGCCAGTAGTATCCAGGGGGCCCCATATTGGGGCGAGCAGTACTTC,TRBV19,TRBD1,TRBJ2-7,.